This T cell receptor (beta chain) was identified during a study of human T cells and chemical hapten exposure. About the research overall: Sensitization applied 2% DPC to roughly 2 cm by roughly 2 cm of upper inner arm skin. Study results and caveats: Sensitization with DPC brought no change to TCRs above 1 in 1000 in frequency.

V was trimmed by 1 base and J by 7 bases, leaving 13 bases between them. The CDR3 runs 14 residues. The germline V gene has CDR1 SGHVS and CDR2 FQNEAQ. Each CDR3 protein is one row after TCRdb ran MiXCR on the RACE reads. The data hold tens of thousands of distinct CDR3 sequences, with 8.5% observed a single time. Sample time point: patch test 2, 6 weeks after DPC sensitization. Regarding treatment: therapeutic diphenylcyclopropenone sensitization with weekly scalp DPC. This clonotype was recorded many times. The antigen remains undetermined. This clonotype originated in a woman in her forties or fifties with alopecia areata. Some clones in this sample may be carry-over from other donors' samples. This sample comprised whole blood, obtained in connection with sensitization to the hapten diphenylcyclopropenone (DPC). This chain links TRBV7-8 with TRBJ1-2; TRBD1 is a possible D gene (6 bases). In DNA form, the CDR3 reads TGTGCCAGCAGCTTAGGGCCCAAAGGGGGTGGCTACACCTTC. Amino acids: CASSLGPKGGGYTF.